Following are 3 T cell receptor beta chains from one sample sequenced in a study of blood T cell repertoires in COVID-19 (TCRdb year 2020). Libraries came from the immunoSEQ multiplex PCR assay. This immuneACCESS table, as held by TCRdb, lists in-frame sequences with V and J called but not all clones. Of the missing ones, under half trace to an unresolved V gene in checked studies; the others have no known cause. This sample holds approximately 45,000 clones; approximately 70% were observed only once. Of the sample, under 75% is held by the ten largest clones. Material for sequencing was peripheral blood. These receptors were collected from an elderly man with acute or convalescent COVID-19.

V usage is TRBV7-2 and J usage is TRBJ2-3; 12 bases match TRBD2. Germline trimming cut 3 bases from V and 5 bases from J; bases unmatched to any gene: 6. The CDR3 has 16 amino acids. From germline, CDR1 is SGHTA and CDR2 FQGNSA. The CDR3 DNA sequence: TGTGCCAGCAGCTTTCGACTAGCGGGAGTCGGAGATACGCAGTATTTT. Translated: CASSFRLAGVGDTQYF. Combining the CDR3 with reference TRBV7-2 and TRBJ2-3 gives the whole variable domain GAGVSQSPSNKVTEKGKDVELRCDPISGHTALYWYRQSLGQGLEFLIYFQGNSAPDKSGLPSDRFSAERTGGSVSTLTIQRTQQEDSAVYLCASSFRLAGVGDTQYFGPGTRLTVL.

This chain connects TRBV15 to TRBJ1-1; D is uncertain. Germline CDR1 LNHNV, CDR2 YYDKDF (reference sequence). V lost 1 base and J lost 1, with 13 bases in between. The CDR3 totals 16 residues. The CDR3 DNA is TGTGCCACCAGCAGAGGATTCGTAGCAAAGAACACTGAAGCTTTCTTT. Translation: CATSRGFVAKNTEAFF.

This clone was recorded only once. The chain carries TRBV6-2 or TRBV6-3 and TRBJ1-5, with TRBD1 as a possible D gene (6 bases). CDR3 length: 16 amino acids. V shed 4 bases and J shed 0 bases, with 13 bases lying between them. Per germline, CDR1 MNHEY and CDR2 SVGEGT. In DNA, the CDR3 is TGTGCCAGCAGTTCCCGACAGGATTTTAGCAATCAGCCCCAGCATTTT. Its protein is CASSSRQDFSNQPQHF.